The 18 T cell receptor beta chains given below trace back to one sample, sequenced in a study of cytomegalovirus exposure and HLA in healthy donors. It was with 60 Vbeta and 13 Jbeta primers that the PCR ran. Sequencing was performed with immunoSEQ multiplex PCR; in TCRdb, only in-frame clones are kept and a portion is missing. The repertoire table contains around 140,000 clones. What was sequenced was PBMCs. Receptors were obtained from a man between 18 and 29 years old in good health and CMV-seronegative.

The J gene is TRBJ2-4, the V gene TRBV7-9; 8 positions match TRBD2. V was pared by 5 bases and J by 5 bases, with 8 bases of the junction left unmatched. CDR3 length: 15 amino acids. Per the germline V gene, CDR1 is SEHNR and CDR2 is FQNEAQ (reference sequence). CDR3 coding DNA: TGTGCCAGCAGCGCTTTCCGCGGGAGGCAAAACATTCAGTACTTC. Protein sequence: CASSAFRGRQNIQYF.

V and J are TRBV5-1 and TRBJ2-2, with TRBD1 as a possible D gene (6 bases). The CDR3 has 15 residues. Looked up from germline, CDR1 is SGHRS and CDR2 is YFSETQ. V lost 5 bases to trimming and J lost 0 bases, with 11 bases between them. The CDR3 nucleotides read TGCGCCAGCAGTACGGGACACGCGAACACCGGGGAGCTGTTTTTT. Protein: CASSTGHANTGELFF.

This chain connects TRBV6-5 to TRBJ2-7; the D gene is possibly TRBD1 (5 bases). This CDR3 has 13 amino acids. CDR1 is MNHEY and CDR2 is SVGAGI in the germline V gene. V was trimmed by 4 bases and J by 6 bases, leaving 13 bases between them. This CDR3 is CASSFGQAGEQYF. The CDR3 nucleotides are TGTGCCAGCAGTTTCGGACAAGCCGGCGAGCAGTACTTC.

This rearrangement joins TRBV28 to TRBJ1-5; 10 bases map to TRBD1. Losses at the gene ends were 5 bases for V and 5 bases for J; bases not matched to a gene: 3. The germline V gene has CDR1 MDHEN and CDR2 SYDVKM. This CDR3 is 14 amino acids long. The CDR3 is CASSAGQGYQPQHF. The CDR3, as DNA: TGTGCCAGCAGTGCGGGACAGGGGTATCAGCCCCAGCATTTT.

The gene calls are TRBV15 and TRBJ2-5, with D possibly matching TRBD2 (5 bases). This CDR3 region has 14 residues. The ends were cut back, 0 bases at V and 5 bases at J, with 10 bases in the middle. Looked up from germline, CDR1 is LNHNV and CDR2 is YYDKDF (reference sequence). Here the CDR3 DNA reads TGTGCCACCAGCAGAGATCGAGGGCGGGAGACCCAGTACTTC. The encoded protein is CATSRDRGRETQYF.

The chain couples TRBV5-1 to TRBJ2-6; 7 bases are a match to TRBD1. Germline CDR1 SGHRS, CDR2 YFSETQ. V shed 1 base, J shed 0 bases, and the junction held 4 bases outside the gene matches. The CDR3 sequence is 17 residues long. The CDR3 DNA follows: TGCGCCAGCAGCTTGACGGGACAGCGCTCTGGGGCCAACGTCCTGACTTTC. Protein sequence: CASSLTGQRSGANVLTF. Full variable domain (missing parts from reference TRBV5-1 and TRBJ2-6): KAGVTQTPRYLIKTRGQQVTLSCSPISGHRSVSWYQQTPGQGLQFLFEYFSETQRNKGNFPGRFSGRQFSNSRSEMNVSTLELGDSALYLCASSLTGQRSGANVLTFGAGSRLTVL.

V gene TRBV5-1 combines with J gene TRBJ2-2; D gene uncertain. The CDR3 covers 15 residues. Looked up from germline, CDR1 is SGHRS and CDR2 is YFSETQ. Trimming stripped 0 bases from V and 2 bases from J, with 8 bases between. CDR3 region: CASSLDTGNTGELFF. Here the CDR3 DNA reads TGCGCCAGCAGCTTGGACACGGGTAACACCGGGGAGCTGTTTTTT.

The chain joins TRBV27 to TRBJ2-2; perhaps TRBD1 as D (5 bases). The ends were cut back, 8 bases at V and 5 bases at J, with 15 bases in the middle. This CDR3 is built from 14 residues. CDR1 and CDR2 from the germline V gene are MNHEY and SMNVEV (reference sequence). The CDR3, as DNA: TGTGCCAGCCGGGCAGGGTTTGTTACCGGGGAGCTGTTTTTT. This encodes CASRAGFVTGELFF.

This chain uses TRBV6-1 with TRBJ1-5; D not resolved. The germline V and J ends were trimmed by 5 bases and 0 bases, with 11 bases remaining between them. Germline V gene lookup returns CDR1 MNHNS and CDR2 SASEGT. CDR3 length: 15 residues. In DNA form, the CDR3 reads TGTGCCAGCAGTCAGTACACCGATAGCAATCAGCCCCAGCATTTT. It translates to CASSQYTDSNQPQHF.

The gene calls are TRBV19 and TRBJ2-7, with D perhaps TRBD1 (5 bases). Germline-derived CDR1 and CDR2 are LNHDA and SQIVND (reference sequence). This CDR3 has 13 residues. V was pared by 4 bases and J by 5 bases, with 12 bases between. The CDR3: CASSSQGRNEQYF. The CDR3 nucleotides are TGTGCCAGTAGTAGCCAGGGCAGGAACGAGCAGTACTTC.

This rearrangement joins TRBV30 to TRBJ2-5; D not certain. Trimming stripped 4 bases from V and 5 bases from J, with 8 bases between. The germline V gene has CDR1 GTSNPN and CDR2 SVGIG (reference sequence). CDR3 length equals 11 residues. The CDR3 DNA reads as TGTGCCTGGACTCTCGGGGAGACCCAGTACTTC. Protein: CAWTLGETQYF.

CDR3 sequence: CASSLLGLAGTDTQYF. For the CDR3, the DNA is TGTGCCAGCAGCTTGCTGGGGCTAGCGGGAACAGATACGCAGTATTTT. J is TRBJ2-3 and V is TRBV5-4; the match to TRBD2 covers 9 bases. The CDR3 contains 16 residues. Germline V gives CDR1 SGHNT, CDR2 YYREEE (reference sequence). The J segment lost 3 bases and the V segment lost 1 base, leaving 6 bases of the junction unmatched.

The chain recombines TRBV5-4 with TRBJ2-7; D is uncertain. The CDR3 is 11 amino acids. V lost 7 bases, J lost 6 bases, and 11 bases lay in between. The germline V gene encodes CDR1 SGHNT and CDR2 YYREEE (reference sequence). CDR3 nucleotides: TGTGCCAGCGGAACTAAAAGCGAGCAGTACTTC. Translated, it gives CASGTKSEQYF.

The chain uses TRBV2 and TRBJ2-7; a weak D match, TRBD2 (6 bases). The V end was cut by 10 bases, the J end by 4 bases, with 11 bases between. Germline V gives CDR1 SNHLY, CDR2 FYNNEI. CDR3 length: 11 amino acids. The CDR3 reads CATGVGYEQYF. CDR3 in DNA: TGTGCCACGGGGGTGGGGTACGAGCAGTACTTC.

V and J are TRBV5-4 and TRBJ1-2, with D uncertain. Germline CDR1 SGHNT, CDR2 YYREEE (reference sequence). The CDR3 is 16 amino acids. V gave up 4 bases and J gave up 0 bases, with 16 bases separating them. The CDR3 here is CASSGGYGSANYGYTF. CDR3 bases: TGTGCCAGCAGCGGAGGTTACGGGTCAGCTAACTATGGCTACACCTTC.

This chain links TRBV2 with TRBJ2-7; 9 bases agree with TRBD2. Per germline, CDR1 SNHLY and CDR2 FYNNEI. The length of the CDR3 is 16 residues. V was pared by 0 bases and J by 4 bases, with 7 bases of the junction left unmatched. CDR3 protein: CASSEAPTSGLYEQYF. CDR3 in DNA: TGTGCCAGCAGTGAAGCCCCGACTAGCGGCCTATACGAGCAGTACTTC.

The chain combines TRBV7-3 with TRBJ2-1; D gene unclear. V lost 5 bases and J 3 bases, leaving 11 bases between the germline ends. CDR1 is SGHTA, CDR2 FQGTGA, per germline. CDR3 length: 14 residues. The CDR3: CASSRESFYNEQFF. The CDR3 region has the DNA TGTGCCAGCAGCCGAGAATCCTTCTACAATGAGCAGTTCTTC.

The J gene is TRBJ2-7, the V gene TRBV5-1; D may be TRBD1 (6 bases). The CDR3 has 11 amino acids. Germline lookup yields CDR1 SGHRS and CDR2 YFSETQ. V shed 3 bases and J shed 9 bases, with 10 bases lying between them. In DNA, the CDR3 is TGCGCCAGCAGCTCAGGGGCTCGGCAGTACTTC. This encodes CASSSGARQYF.